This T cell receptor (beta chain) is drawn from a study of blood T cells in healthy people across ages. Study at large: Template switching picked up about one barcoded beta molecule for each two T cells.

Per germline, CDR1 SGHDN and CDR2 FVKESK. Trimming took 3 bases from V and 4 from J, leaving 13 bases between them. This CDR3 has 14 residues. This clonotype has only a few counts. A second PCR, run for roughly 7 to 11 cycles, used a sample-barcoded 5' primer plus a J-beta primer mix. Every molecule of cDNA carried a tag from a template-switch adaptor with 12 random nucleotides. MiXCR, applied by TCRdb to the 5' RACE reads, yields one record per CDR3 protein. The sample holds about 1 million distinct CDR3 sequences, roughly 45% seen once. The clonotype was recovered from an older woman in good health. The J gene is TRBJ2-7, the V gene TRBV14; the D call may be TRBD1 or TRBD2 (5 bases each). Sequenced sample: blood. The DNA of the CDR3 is TGTGCCAGCAGCCACCCAGGGCGAGGGTACGAGCAGTACTTC. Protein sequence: CASSHPGRGYEQYF.